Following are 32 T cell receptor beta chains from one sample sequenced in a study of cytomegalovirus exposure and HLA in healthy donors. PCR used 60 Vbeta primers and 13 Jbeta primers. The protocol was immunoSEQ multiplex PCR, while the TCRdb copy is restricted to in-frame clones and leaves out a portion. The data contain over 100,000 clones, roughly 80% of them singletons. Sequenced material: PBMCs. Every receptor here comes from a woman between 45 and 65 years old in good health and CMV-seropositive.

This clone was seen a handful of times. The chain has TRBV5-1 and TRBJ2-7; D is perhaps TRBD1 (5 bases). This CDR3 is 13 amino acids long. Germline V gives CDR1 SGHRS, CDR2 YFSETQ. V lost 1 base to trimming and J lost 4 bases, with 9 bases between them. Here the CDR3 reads CASSLWGEYEQYF. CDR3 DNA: TGCGCCAGCAGCTTGTGGGGCGAGTACGAGCAGTACTTC.

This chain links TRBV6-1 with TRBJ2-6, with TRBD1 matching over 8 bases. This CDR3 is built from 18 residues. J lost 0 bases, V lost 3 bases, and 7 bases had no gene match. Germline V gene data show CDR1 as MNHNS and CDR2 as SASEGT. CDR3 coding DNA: TGTGCCAGCAGTGAGGAGGACAGGGCGTACTCTGGGGCCAACGTCCTGACTTTC. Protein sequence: CASSEEDRAYSGANVLTF.

CDR3 sequence (DNA): TGTGCCAGCAGCCCCCGGGGGTTTAGCTCCTACGAGCAGTACTTC. It is translated as CASSPRGFSSYEQYF. The chain has TRBV7-2 and TRBJ2-5; the D gene is possibly TRBD2 (6 bases). The J call is in doubt because the DNA end fits TRBJ2-7 better. The CDR3 covers 15 residues. From germline, CDR1 is SGHTA and CDR2 FQGNSA.

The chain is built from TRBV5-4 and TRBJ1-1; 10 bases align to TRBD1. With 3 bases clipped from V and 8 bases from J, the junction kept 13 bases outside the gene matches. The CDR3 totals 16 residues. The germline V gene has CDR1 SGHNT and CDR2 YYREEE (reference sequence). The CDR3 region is CASSSGQGGSGGEAFF. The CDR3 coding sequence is TGTGCCAGCAGCTCCGGACAGGGGGGTTCGGGGGGGGAAGCTTTCTTT.

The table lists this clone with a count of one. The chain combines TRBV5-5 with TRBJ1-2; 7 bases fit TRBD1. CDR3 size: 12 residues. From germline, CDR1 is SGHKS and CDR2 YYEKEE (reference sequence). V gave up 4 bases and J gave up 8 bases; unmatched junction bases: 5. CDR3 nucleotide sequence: TGTGCCAGCAGCCACAGGGGCCCAGGCTACACCTTC. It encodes CASSHRGPGYTF. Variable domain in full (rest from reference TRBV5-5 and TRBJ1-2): DAGVTQSPTHLIKTRGQQVTLRCSPISGHKSVSWYQQVLGQGPQFIFQYYEKEERGRGNFPDRFSARQFPNYSSELNVNALLLGDSALYLCASSHRGPGYTFGSGTRLTVV.

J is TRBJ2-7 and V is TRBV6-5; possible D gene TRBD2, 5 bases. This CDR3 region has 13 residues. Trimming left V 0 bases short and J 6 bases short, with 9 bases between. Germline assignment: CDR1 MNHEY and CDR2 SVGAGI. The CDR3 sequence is CASSYSGEGEQYF. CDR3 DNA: TGTGCCAGCAGTTACTCGGGTGAGGGCGAGCAGTACTTC.

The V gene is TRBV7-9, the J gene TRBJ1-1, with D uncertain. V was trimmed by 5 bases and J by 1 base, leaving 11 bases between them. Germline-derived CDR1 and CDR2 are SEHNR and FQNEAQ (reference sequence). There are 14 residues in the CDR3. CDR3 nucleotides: TGTGCCAGCAGCGAAGCCCAGGAGAACACTGAAGCTTTCTTT. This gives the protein CASSEAQENTEAFF.

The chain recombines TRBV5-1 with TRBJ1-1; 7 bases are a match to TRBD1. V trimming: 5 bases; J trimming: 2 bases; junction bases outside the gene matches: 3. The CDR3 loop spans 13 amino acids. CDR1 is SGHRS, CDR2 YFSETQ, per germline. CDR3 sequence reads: CASRQGINTEAFF. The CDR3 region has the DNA TGCGCCAGCAGACAGGGGATAAACACTGAAGCTTTCTTT.

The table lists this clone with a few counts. DNA of the CDR3: TGCAGTGCTAGGCGATTGGATACGCAGTATTTT. Translating gives CSARRLDTQYF. J is TRBJ2-3 and V is TRBV20-1; no clear D gene. Germline V gene sequence: CDR1 DFQATT, CDR2 SNEGSKA (reference sequence). CDR3 size: 11 residues. The ends were cut back, 3 bases at V and 6 bases at J, with 7 bases in the middle.

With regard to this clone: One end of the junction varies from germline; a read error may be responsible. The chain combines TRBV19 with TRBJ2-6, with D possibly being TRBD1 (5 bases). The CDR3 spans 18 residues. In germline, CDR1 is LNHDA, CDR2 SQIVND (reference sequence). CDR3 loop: CASSSLDWTYSGANGLTF. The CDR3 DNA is TGTGCCAGTAGCTCCCTCGACTGGACATACTCTGGGGCCAACGGCCTGACTTTC.

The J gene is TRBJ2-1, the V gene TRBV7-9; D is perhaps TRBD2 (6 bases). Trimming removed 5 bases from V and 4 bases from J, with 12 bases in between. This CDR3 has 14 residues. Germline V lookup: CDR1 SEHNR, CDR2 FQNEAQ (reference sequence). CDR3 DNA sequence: TGTGCCAGCAGCAAGACTAGTAGATACAATGAGCAGTTCTTC. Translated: CASSKTSRYNEQFF.

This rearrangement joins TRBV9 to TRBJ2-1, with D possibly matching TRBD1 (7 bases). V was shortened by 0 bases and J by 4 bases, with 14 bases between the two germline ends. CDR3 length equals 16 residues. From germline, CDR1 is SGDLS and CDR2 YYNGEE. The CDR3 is CASSVEGGAGYNEQFF. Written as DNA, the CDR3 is TGTGCCAGCAGCGTAGAAGGGGGCGCGGGATACAATGAGCAGTTCTTC.

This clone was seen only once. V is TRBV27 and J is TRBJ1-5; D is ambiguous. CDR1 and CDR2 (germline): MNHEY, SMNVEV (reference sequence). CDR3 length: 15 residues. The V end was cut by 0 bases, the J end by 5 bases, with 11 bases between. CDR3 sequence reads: CASSLSPRRDQPQHF. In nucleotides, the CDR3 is TGTGCCAGCAGTTTATCCCCACGGAGAGATCAGCCCCAGCATTTT.

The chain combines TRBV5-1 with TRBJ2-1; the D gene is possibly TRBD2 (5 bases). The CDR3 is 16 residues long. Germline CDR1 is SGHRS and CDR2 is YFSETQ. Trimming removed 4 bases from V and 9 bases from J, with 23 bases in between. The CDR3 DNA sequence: TGCGCCAGCAGCCCTGGCGTTCTAGCTGGGTGGGGTGAGCAGTTCTTC. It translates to CASSPGVLAGWGEQFF.

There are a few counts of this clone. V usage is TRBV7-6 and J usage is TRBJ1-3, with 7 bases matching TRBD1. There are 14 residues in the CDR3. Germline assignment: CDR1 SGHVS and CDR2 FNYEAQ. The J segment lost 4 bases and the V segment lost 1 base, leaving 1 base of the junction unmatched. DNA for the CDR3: TGTGCCAGCAGCTTAGACAGGGGAGGAAACACCATATATTTT. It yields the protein CASSLDRGGNTIYF.

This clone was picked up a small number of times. CDR3 coding DNA: TGTGCCAGCAGCATGGGAGCAGGGGGCGGTGAAAAACTGTTTTTT. Translated, it gives CASSMGAGGGEKLFF. The chain has TRBV9 and TRBJ1-4, with 8 nucleotides matching TRBD1. Germline CDR1 is SGDLS and CDR2 is YYNGEE. The CDR3 covers 15 residues. The ends lost 4 bases at V and 7 bases at J; junction bases unmatched: 9.

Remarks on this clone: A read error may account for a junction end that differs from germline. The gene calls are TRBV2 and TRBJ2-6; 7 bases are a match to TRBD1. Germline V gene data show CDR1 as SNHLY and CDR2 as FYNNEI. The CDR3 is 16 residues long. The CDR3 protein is CASSPRQGSGANGLTF. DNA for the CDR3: TGTGCCAGCAGCCCTCGACAGGGTTCCGGGGCCAACGGCCTGACTTTC.

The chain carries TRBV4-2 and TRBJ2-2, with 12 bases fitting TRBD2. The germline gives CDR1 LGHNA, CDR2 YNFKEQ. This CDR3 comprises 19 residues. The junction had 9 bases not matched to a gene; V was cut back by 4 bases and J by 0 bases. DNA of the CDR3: TGTGCCAGCAGCCCAAAACTAGCGGGGGGCCTCGCGAACACCGGGGAGCTGTTTTTT. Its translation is CASSPKLAGGLANTGELFF.

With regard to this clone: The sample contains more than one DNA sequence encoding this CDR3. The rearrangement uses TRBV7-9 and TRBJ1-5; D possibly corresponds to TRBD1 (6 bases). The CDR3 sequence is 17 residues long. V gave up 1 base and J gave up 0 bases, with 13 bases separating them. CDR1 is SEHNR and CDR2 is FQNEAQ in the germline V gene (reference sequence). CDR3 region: CASSLGDTLYSNQPQHF. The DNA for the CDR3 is TGTGCCAGCAGCTTAGGGGACACCCTCTATAGCAATCAGCCCCAGCATTTT. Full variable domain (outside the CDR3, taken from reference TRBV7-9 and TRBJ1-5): DTGVSQNPRHKITKRGQNVTFRCDPISEHNRLYWYRQTLGQGPEFLTYFQNEAQLEKSRLLSDRFSAERPKGSFSTLEIQRTEQGDSAMYLCASSLGDTLYSNQPQHFGDGTRLSIL.

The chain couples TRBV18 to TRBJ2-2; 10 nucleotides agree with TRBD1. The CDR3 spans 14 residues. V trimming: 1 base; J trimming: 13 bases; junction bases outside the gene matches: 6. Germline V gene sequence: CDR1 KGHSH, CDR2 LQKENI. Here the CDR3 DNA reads TGTGCCAGCTCACCACGGGACAGGGGTTCGATGCTGTTTTTT. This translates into CASSPRDRGSMLFF.

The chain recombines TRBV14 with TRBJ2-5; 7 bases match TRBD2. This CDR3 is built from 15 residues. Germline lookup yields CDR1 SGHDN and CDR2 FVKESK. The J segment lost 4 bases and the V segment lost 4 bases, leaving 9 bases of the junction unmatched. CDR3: CASSPYGGGLETQYF. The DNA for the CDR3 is TGTGCCAGCAGCCCGTATGGGGGGGGATTAGAGACCCAGTACTTC.

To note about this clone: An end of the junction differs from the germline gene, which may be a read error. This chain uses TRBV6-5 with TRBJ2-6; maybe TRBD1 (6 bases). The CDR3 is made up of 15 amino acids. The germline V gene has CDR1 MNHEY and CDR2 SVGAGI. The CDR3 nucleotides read TGTGCCAGCAGCCGTGTGGGGGCTGGGGCCAACGGCCTGACTTTC. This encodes CASSRVGAGANGLTF.

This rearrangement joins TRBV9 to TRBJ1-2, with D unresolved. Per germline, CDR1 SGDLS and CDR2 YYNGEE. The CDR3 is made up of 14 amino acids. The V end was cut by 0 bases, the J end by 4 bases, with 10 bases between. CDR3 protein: CASSVDPLPYGYTF. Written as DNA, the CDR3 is TGTGCCAGCAGCGTAGATCCTCTCCCCTATGGCTACACCTTC.

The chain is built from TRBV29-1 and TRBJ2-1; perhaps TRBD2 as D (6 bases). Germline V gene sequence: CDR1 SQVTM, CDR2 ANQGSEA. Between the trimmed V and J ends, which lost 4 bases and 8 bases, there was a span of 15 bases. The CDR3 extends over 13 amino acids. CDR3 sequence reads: CSVGSGGPDEQFF. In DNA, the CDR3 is TGCAGCGTTGGCTCCGGAGGGCCGGATGAGCAGTTCTTC.

The CDR3 loop is CASAEQGGNQPQHF. The CDR3 coding sequence is TGTGCCAGCGCAGAGCAAGGAGGCAATCAGCCCCAGCATTTT. This chain links TRBV6-5 with TRBJ1-5; D is unresolved. CDR3 size: 14 residues. The germline V gene has CDR1 MNHEY and CDR2 SVGAGI. With 8 bases removed from V and 2 bases from J, the gap between germline ends came to 13 bases.

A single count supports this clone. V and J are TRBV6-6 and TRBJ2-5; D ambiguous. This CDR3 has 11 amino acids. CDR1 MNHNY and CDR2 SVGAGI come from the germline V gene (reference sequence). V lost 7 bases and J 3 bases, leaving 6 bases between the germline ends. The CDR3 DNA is TGTGCCAGCATGTTCGAAGAGACCCAGTACTTC. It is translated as CASMFEETQYF.

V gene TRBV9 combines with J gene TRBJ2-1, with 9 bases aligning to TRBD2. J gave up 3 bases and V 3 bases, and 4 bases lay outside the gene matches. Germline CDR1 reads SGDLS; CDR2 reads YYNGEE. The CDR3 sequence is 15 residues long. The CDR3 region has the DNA TGTGCCAGCAGCGGTGGGACTAGCCGCTACAATGAGCAGTTCTTC. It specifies CASSGGTSRYNEQFF.

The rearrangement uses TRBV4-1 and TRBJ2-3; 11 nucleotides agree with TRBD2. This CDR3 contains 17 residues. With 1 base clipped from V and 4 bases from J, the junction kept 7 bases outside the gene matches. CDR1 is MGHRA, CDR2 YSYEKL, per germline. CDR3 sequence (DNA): TGCGCCAGCAGCCAAGTGGTAGCGGGGGGGTGGTCAGATACGCAGTATTTT. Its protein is CASSQVVAGGWSDTQYF.

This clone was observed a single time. CDR3: CASSLDRSNNSPLHF. DNA of the CDR3: TGCGCCAGCAGCCTGGACAGATCCAATAATTCACCCCTCCACTTT. The rearrangement links TRBV4-1 to TRBJ1-6; the D gene is possibly TRBD1 (6 bases). CDR3 length: 15 amino acids. Looked up from germline, CDR1 is MGHRA and CDR2 is YSYEKL. The V end was cut by 4 bases, the J end by 5 bases, with 12 bases between.

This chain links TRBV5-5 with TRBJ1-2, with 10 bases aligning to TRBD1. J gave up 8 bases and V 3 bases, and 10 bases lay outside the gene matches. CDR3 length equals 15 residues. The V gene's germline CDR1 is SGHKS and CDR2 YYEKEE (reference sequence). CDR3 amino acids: CASSSHRQGAQGYTF. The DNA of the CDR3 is TGTGCCAGCAGCTCACACCGACAGGGGGCGCAAGGCTACACCTTC.

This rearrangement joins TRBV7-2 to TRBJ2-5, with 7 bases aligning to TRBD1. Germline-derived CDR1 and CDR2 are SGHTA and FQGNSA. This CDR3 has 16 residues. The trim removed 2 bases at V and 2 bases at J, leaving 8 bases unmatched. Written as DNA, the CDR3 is TGTGCCAGCAGCTTACCTCGACAGGGCGATCAAGAGACCCAGTACTTC. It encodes CASSLPRQGDQETQYF.

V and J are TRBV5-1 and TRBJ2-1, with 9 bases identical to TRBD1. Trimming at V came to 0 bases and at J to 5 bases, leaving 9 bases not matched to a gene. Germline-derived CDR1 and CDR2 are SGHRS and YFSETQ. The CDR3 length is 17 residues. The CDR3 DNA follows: TGCGCCAGCAGCTTGGGCTTGACAGGGGGAATCCACAATGAGCAGTTCTTC. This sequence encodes CASSLGLTGGIHNEQFF.